These T cell receptor beta chains were read from a single sample in a study of blood T cell repertoires in COVID-19. Generated by immunoSEQ multiplex PCR, the TCRdb table keeps only in-frame clones and is missing some. The sample consists of 250,000 to 350,000 clones, roughly 86% of them appearing once. Sequenced: PBMCs or T cells enriched from blood (not recorded which). These receptors all stem from a woman aged 45-65 years who had been exposed to COVID-19. CDR3s include the opening cysteine and the closing phenylalanine or tryptophan. The D gene is left open where the match is weak. Part of the rows lack a size; the others show once, few, many or a class for expanded clones.

d_call j_call v_call clone_size cdr3_nt cdr3_aa
NA TRBJ1-3 TRBV28 NA TGTGCCAGCAGTTTAAGTGGAGGAAGCACCATATATTTT CASSLSGGSTIYF
NA TRBJ1-2 TRBV15 NA TGTGCCACCAGCAGGGGGCAGATAGCTAACTATGGCTACACCTTC CATSRGQIANYGYTF
NA TRBJ1-4 TRBV28 NA TGTGCCACCCGACTAACTAATGAAAAACTGTTTTTT CATRLTNEKLFF
TRBD1 TRBJ2-1 TRBV5-1 NA TGCGCCAGCAGCTCCGGGACAGGGGGTATGAGTGAGCAGTTCTTC CASSSGTGGMSEQFF
TRBD1 TRBJ2-2 TRBV5-8 once TGTGCCAGCAGCCGAGACAGGGGGCGACCCGGGGAGCTGTTTTTT CASSRDRGRPGELFF
NA TRBJ1-2 TRBV9 NA TGTGCCAGCAGCGTATTCGAGGAGGGCTACACCTTC CASSVFEEGYTF
NA TRBJ2-7 TRBV2 few TGTGCCGCTCGGGGATTAAGATCCTACGAGCAGTACTTC CAARGLRSYEQYF
NA TRBJ2-5 TRBV6-6 NA TGTGCCAGCAGTACGACAGGATGGGGAGAGACCCAGTACTTC CASSTTGWGETQYF
NA TRBJ1-2 TRBV29-1 NA TGCAGCGTTGGGCACAGCTCTCTCTATGGCTACACCTTC CSVGHSSLYGYTF
TRBD1 TRBJ1-2 TRBV19 NA TGTGCCAGTTCAACGACAGGGTTAAGCTATGGCTACACCTTC CASSTTGLSYGYTF
NA TRBJ2-2 TRBV6-4 NA TGTGCCAGCAGTGACGCGAGGGGGGGTGACACCGGGGAGCTGTTTTTT CASSDARGGDTGELFF
TRBD1 TRBJ1-3 TRBV5-8 NA TGTGCCAGCAGCTTGCAGGGGGAATACTCTGGAAACACCATATATTTT CASSLQGEYSGNTIYF
NA TRBJ2-2 TRBV28 NA TGTGCCAGCAGTTTATATGGCGGGACCGGGGAGCTGTTTTTT CASSLYGGTGELFF
TRBD1 TRBJ1-2 TRBV7-8 NA TGTGCCAGCAGCATCAGGGACAGGAACTATGGCTACACCTTC CASSIRDRNYGYTF
TRBD2 TRBJ2-1 TRBV14 NA TGTGCCAGCAGCCAAGGACTAGCGGACTTCTACAATGAGCAGTTCTTC CASSQGLADFYNEQFF